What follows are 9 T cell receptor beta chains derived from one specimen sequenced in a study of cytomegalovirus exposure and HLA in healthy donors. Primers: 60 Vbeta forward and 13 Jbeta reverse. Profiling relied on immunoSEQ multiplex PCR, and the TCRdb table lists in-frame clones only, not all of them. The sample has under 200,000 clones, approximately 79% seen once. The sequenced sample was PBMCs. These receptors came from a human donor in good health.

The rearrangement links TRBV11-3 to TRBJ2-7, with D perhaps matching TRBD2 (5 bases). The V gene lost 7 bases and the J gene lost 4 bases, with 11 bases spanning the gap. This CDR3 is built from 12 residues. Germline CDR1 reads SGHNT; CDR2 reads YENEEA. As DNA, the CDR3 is TGTGCCAGCACCCTAGGCGGGTACGAGCAGTACTTC. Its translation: CASTLGGYEQYF. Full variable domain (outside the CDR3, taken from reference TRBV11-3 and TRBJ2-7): EAGVVQSPRYKIIEKKQPVAFWCNPISGHNTLYWYLQNLGQGPELLIRYENEEAVDDSQLPKDRFSAERLKGVDSTLKIQPAELGDSAVYLCASTLGGYEQYFGPGTRLTVT.

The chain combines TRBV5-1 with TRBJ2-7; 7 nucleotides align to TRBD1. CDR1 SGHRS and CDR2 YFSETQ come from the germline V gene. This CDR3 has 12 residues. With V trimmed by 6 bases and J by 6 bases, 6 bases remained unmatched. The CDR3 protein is CASTDTGVEQYF. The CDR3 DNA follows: TGCGCCAGCACCGATACAGGGGTCGAGCAGTACTTC.

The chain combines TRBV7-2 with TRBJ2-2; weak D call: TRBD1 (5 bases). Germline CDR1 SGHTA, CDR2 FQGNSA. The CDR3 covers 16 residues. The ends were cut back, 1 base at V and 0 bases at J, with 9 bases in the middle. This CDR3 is CASSLVSGTNTGELFF. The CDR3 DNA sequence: TGTGCCAGCAGCTTAGTCTCAGGGACGAACACCGGGGAGCTGTTTTTT. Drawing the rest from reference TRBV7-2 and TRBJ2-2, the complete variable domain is GAGVSQSPSNKVTEKGKDVELRCDPISGHTALYWYRQSLGQGLEFLIYFQGNSAPDKSGLPSDRFSAERTGGSVSTLTIQRTQQEDSAVYLCASSLVSGTNTGELFFGEGSRLTVL.

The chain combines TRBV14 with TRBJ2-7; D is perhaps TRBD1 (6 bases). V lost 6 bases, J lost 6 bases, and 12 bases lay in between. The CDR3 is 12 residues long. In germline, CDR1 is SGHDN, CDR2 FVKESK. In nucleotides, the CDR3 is TGTGCCAGCAGAGACCTAGGGGGCGAGCAGTACTTC. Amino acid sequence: CASRDLGGEQYF.

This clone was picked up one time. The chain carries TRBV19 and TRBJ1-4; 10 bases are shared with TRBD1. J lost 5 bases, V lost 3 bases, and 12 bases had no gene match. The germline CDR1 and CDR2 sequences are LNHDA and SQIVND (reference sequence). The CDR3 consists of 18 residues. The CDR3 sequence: CASSIRGQGILSNEKLFF. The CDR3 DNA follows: TGTGCCAGTAGTATTAGGGGACAGGGGATCCTTTCGAATGAAAAACTGTTTTTT.

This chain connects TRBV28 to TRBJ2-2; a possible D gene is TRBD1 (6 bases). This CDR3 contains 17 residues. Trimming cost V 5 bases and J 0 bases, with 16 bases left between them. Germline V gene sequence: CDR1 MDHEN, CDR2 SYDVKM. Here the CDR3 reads CASSRGHALSNTGELFF. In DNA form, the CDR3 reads TGTGCCAGCAGTCGGGGACATGCGCTTTCGAACACCGGGGAGCTGTTTTTT.

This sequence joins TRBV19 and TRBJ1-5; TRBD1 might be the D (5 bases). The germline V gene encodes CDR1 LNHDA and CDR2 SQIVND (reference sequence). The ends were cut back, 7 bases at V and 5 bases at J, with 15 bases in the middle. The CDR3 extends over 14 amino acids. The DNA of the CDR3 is TGTGCCAGTATGAAGGGGAAAAACGATCAGCCCCAGCATTTT. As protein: CASMKGKNDQPQHF.

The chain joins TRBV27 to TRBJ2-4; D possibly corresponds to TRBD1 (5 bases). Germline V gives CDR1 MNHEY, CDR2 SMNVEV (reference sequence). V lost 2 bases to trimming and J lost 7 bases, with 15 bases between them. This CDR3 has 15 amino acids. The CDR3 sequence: CASSLVKAGKNIQYF. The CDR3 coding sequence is TGTGCCAGCAGTTTAGTAAAGGCAGGGAAGAACATTCAGTACTTC.

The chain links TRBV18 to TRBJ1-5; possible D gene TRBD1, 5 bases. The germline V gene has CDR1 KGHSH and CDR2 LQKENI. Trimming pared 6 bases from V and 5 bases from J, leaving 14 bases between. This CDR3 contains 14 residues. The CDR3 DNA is TGTGCCAGCTCGCGTTCAGGGATGGATCAGCCCCAGCATTTT. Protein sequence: CASSRSGMDQPQHF. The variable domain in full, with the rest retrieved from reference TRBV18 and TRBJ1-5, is NAGVMQNPRHLVRRRGQEARLRCSPMKGHSHVYWYRQLPEEGLKFMVYLQKENIIDESGMPKERFSAEFPKEGPSILRIQQVVRGDSAAYFCASSRSGMDQPQHFGDGTRLSIL.